This T cell receptor beta chain appears in the sequencing data of a study of CD8 T cells in Susac syndrome (dated by TCRdb to between 2018 and 2020). Study-level background: Whether CD8+ T cell activation and differentiation in Susac syndrome was antigen driven was tested using repertoire sequencing. Clonality of the CD8+ T cell repertoire was compared between more than 9 healthy donors, approximately 14 Susac syndrome patients and roughly 15 multiple sclerosis patients. Broad study findings and their caveats: The number of individuals in the TCR sequencing and HLA analysis was acknowledged as relatively small.

RNA was extracted using the RNeasy kit, and roughly 0.45 to 1 microgram was reverse transcribed with random hexamers. The immunoSEQ multiplex PCR assay, covering 54 Vbeta and 13 Jbeta segments, was used to amplify TCR beta CDR3 regions. PCR amplification bias was corrected using a synthetic template baseline for primer optimization and computational correction. The original methods were these. Reads were annotated to V, D and J genes per IMGT and analyzed with immunoSEQ Analyzer, keeping only productive sequences. Clonality was calculated as one minus the Shannon entropy normalized by log2 of the number of productive unique sequences. For each patient and control, public and private clones were evaluated within the 100 most prevalent clones. A clone was defined as Susac-specific if it was absent from the healthy and MS cohorts, from around 960 published viral clones and from other ImmuneACCESS disease sequences. TCRdb applied fastp at Q25 and MiXCR to the public reads, then kept only in-frame beta chains. Each entry is one CDR3 protein sequence, shown with its most common DNA and genes. TCRdb's processing, not the authors' own work, is the source of the V and J calls. This sample gives 130,000 or so distinct CDR3 sequences in total; 90% to 95% of them show up just once. Approximately 0.24% of the sample is taken by the ten largest.

V drops 4 bases and J drops 5 bases, leaving 11 bases in between. From a lookup of the germline V gene (reference sequence), CDR1 and CDR2 are PRHDT and FYEKMQ. Measured from the cysteine to the phenylalanine, the CDR3 is 13 residues long. Only the CDR3 part of the read is kept: 39 bases, read in frame from the first base. Peripheral blood CD8+ and CD4+ T cells from healthy donors, Susac syndrome patients and multiple sclerosis patients were profiled by high-throughput TCR beta sequencing. The multiple sclerosis controls were treatment-naive patients who had stable or active relapsing-remitting disease and met the revised McDonald criteria. Bulk CD8+ and CD4+ T cells were purified by magnetic negative isolation, whereas CD8+ TEMRA cells were enriched by FACS. Blood was drawn into EDTA tubes, processed within 24 hours, and PBMCs were isolated by density gradient centrifugation. PBMCs intended for TCR sequencing were cryopreserved in liquid nitrogen and were subsequently thawed in a 37 degrees C water bath. The sorted or isolated CD4+, CD8+ and CD8+ TEMRA cells had a purity of 90% or higher.

About this clonotype: Its antigen is not yet known. Base qualities are not recorded, but no much larger clone differs from it by a single base.

The sample comprised CD8+ T cells from PBMCs. This clonotype was obtained from a human donor with multiple sclerosis. The V gene is TRBV13 and the J gene is TRBJ2-5; TRBD1 could be the D gene, as 5 bases match. The nucleotide sequence is TGTGCCAGCAGCTCCAGGGCTGGGGAGACCCAGTACTTC. Its translation reads: CASSSRAGETQYF.